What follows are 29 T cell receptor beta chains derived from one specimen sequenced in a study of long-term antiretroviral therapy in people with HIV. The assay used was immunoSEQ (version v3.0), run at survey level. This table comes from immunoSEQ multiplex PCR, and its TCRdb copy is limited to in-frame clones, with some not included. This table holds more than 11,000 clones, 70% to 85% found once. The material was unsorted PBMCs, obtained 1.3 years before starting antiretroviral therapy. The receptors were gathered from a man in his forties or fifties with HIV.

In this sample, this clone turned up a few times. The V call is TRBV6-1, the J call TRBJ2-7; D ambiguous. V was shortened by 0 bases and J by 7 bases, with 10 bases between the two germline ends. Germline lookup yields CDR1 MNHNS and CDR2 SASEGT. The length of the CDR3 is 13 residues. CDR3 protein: CASSEAGSSEQYF. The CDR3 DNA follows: TGTGCCAGCAGTGAAGCGGGCAGCTCAGAGCAGTACTTC.

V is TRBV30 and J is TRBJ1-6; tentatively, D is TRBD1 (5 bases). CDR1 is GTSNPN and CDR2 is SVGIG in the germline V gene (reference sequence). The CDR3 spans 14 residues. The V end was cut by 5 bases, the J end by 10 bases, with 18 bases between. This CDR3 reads CAWDTRAFSSPLHF. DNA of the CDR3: TGTGCCTGGGATACCAGGGCCTTCAGCTCACCCCTCCACTTT.

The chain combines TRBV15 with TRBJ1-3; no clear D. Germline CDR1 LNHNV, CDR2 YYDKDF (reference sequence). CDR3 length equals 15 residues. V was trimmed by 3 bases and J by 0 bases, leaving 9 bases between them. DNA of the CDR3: TGTGCCACCAGCAGTAGTTTACTCTCTGGAAACACCATATATTTT. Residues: CATSSSLLSGNTIYF.

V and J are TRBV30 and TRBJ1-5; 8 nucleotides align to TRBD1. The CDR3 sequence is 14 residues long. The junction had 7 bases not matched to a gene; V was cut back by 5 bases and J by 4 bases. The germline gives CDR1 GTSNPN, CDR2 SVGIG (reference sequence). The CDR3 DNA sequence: TGTGCCTGGCAGACAGGGGATCTAAATCAGCCCCAGCATTTT. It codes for CAWQTGDLNQPQHF.

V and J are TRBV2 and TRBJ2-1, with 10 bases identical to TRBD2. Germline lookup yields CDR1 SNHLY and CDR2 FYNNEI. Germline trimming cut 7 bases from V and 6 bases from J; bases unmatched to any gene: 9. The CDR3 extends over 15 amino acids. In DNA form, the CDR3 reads TGTGCCAGCACCATGAGCGGGGGGGCTTTCAATGAGCAGTTCTTC. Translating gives CASTMSGGAFNEQFF.

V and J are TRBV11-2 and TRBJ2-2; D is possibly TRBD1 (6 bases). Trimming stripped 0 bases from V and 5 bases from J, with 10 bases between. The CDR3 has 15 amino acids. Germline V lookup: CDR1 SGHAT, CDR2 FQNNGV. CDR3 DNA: TGTGCCAGCAGCTTAGAGGCAGGGGCTACCGGGGAGCTGTTTTTT. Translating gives CASSLEAGATGELFF.

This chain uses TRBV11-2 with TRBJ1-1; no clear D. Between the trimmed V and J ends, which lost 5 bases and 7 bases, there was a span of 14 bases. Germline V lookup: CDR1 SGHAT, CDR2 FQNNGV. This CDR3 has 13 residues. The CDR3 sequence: CASSTRHQGEAFF. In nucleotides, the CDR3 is TGTGCCAGCAGCACTAGACATCAAGGTGAAGCTTTCTTT.

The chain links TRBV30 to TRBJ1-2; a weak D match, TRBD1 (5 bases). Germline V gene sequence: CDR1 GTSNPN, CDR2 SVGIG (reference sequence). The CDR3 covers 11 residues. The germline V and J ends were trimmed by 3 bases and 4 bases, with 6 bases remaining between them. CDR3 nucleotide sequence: TGTGCCTGGAGGGGGGTCTATGGCTACACCTTC. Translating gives CAWRGVYGYTF. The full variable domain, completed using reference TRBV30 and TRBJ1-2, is SQTIHQWPATLVQPVGSPLSLECTVEGTSNPNLYWYRQAAGRGLQLLFYSVGIGQISSEVPQNLSASRPQDRQFILSSKKLLLSDSGFYLCAWRGVYGYTFGSGTRLTVV.

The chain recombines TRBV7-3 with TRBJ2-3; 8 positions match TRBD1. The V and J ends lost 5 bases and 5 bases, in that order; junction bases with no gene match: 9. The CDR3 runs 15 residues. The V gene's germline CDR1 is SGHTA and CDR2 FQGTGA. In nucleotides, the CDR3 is TGTGCCAGCAGCCCTTCGTTACAGGGGGGAGATACGCAGTATTTT. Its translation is CASSPSLQGGDTQYF.

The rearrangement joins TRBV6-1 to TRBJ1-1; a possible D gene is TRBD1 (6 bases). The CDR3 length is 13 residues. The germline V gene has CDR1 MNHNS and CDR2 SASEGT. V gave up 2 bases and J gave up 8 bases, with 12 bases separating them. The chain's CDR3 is CASSESLGTEAFF. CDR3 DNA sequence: TGTGCCAGCAGTGAAAGTCTTGGGACAGAAGCTTTCTTT.

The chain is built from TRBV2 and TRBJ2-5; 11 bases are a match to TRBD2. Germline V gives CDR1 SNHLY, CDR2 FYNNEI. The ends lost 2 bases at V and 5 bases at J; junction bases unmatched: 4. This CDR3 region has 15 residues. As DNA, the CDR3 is TGTGCCAGCAGTGAAACTAGCGGGGGCCGGGAGACCCAGTACTTC. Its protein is CASSETSGGRETQYF.

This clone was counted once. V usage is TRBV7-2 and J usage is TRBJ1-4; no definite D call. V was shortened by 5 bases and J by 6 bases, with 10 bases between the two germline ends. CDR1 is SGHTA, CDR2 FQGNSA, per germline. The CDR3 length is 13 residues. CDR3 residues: CASSAWVDEKLFF. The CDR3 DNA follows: TGTGCCAGCAGCGCCTGGGTAGATGAAAAACTGTTTTTT.

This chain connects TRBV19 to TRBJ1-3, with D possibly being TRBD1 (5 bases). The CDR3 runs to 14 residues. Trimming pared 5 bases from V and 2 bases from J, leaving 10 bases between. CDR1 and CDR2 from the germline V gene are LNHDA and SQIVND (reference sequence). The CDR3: CASSSGATGNTIYF. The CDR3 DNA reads TGTGCCAGTAGTTCCGGGGCTACTGGAAACACCATATATTTT.

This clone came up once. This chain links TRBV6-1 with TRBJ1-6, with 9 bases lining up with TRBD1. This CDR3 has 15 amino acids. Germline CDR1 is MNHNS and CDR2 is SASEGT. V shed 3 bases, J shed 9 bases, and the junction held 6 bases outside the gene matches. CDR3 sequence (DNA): TGTGCCAGCAGTGAGGGGACAGGGAACGCTTCACCCCTCCACTTT. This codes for CASSEGTGNASPLHF.

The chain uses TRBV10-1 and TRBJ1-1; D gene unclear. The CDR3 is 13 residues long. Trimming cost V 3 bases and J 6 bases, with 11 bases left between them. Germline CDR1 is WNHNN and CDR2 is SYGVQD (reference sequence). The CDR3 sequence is CASSENLGAEAFF. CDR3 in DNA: TGCGCCAGCAGTGAAAACCTCGGGGCTGAAGCTTTCTTT.

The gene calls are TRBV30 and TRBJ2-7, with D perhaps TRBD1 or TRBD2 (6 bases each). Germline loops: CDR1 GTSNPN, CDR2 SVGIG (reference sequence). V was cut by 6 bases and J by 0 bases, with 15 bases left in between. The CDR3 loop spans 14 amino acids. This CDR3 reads CACEPRGGSYEQYF. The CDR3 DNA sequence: TGTGCCTGCGAACCCAGGGGAGGCTCCTACGAGCAGTACTTC.

In DNA, the CDR3 is TGTGCCAGCAGTTCCTCGGGACACAACACTGAAGCTTTCTTT. Translating it yields CASSSSGHNTEAFF. V and J are TRBV28 and TRBJ1-1; perhaps TRBD1 as D (6 bases). CDR3 length: 14 residues. Germline CDR1 is MDHEN and CDR2 is SYDVKM. V was cut by 4 bases and J by 2 bases, with 11 bases left in between.

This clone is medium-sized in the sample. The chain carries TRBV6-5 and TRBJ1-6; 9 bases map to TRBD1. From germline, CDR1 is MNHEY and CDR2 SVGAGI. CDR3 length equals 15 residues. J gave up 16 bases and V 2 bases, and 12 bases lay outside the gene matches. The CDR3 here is CASSYAGTGSPGLHF. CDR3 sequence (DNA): TGTGCCAGCAGTTACGCCGGGACAGGGAGCCCTGGGCTCCACTTT.

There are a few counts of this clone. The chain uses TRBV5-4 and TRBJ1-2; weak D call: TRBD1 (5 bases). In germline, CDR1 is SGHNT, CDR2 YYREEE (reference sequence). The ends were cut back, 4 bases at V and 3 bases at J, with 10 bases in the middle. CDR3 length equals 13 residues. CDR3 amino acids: CASSPDTYYGYTF. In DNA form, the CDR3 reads TGTGCCAGCAGCCCGGACACCTACTATGGCTACACCTTC.

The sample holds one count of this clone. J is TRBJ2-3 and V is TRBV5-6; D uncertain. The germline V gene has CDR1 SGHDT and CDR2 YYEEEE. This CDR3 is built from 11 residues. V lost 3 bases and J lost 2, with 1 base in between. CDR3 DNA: TGTGCCAGCAGCTCCACAGATACGCAGTATTTT. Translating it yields CASSSTDTQYF.

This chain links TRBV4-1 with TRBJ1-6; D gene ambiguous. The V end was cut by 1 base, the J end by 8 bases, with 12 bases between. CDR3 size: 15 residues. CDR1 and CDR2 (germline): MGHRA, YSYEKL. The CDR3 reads CASSQGERTDSPLHF. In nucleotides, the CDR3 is TGCGCCAGCAGCCAAGGAGAAAGGACGGATTCACCCCTCCACTTT.

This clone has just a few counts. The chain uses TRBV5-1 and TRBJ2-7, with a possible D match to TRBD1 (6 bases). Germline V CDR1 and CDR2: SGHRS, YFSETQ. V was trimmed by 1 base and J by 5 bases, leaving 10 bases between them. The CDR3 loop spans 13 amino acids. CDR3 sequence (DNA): TGCGCCAGCAGCTTGACAGGGTTGGACGAGCAGTACTTC. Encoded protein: CASSLTGLDEQYF.

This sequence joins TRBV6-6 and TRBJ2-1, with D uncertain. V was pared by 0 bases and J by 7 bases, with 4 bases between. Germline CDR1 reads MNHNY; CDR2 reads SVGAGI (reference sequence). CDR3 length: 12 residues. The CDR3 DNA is TGTGCCAGCAGTTACTCGGGGAATGAGCAGTTCTTC. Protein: CASSYSGNEQFF.

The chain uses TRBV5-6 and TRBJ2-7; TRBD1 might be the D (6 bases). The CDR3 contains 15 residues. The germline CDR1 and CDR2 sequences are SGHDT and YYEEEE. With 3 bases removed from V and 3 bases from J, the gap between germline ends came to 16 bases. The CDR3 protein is CASSYGTNPIYEQYF. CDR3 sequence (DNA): TGTGCCAGCAGCTACGGGACAAACCCTATCTACGAGCAGTACTTC.

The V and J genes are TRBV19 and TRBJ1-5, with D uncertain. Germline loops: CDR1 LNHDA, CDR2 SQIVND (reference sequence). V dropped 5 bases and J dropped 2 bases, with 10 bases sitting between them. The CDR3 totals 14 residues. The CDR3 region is CASSVTWGNQPQHF. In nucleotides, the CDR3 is TGTGCCAGTAGTGTGACATGGGGCAATCAGCCCCAGCATTTT.

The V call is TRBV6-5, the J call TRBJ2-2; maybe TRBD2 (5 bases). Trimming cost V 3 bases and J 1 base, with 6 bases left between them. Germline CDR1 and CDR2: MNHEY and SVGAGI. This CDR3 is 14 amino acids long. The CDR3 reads CASSYRENTGELFF. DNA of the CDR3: TGTGCCAGCAGTTATCGGGAGAACACCGGGGAGCTGTTTTTT.

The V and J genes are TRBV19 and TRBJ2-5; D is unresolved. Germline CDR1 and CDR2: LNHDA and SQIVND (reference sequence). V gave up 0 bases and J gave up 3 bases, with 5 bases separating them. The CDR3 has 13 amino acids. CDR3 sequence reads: CASSIDDEETQYF. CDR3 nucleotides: TGTGCCAGTAGTATAGATGACGAAGAGACCCAGTACTTC.

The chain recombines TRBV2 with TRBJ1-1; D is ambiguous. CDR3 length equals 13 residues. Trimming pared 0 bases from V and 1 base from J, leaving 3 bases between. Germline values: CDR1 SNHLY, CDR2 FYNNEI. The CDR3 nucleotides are TGTGCCAGCAGTGAAGCCCAGAACACTGAAGCTTTCTTT. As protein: CASSEAQNTEAFF.

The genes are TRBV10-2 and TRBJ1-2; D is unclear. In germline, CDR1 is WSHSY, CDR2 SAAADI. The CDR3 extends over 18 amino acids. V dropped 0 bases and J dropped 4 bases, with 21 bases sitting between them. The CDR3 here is CASSESNWYRDTTYGYTF. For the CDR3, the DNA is TGCGCCAGCAGTGAGTCGAATTGGTACAGAGACACAACCTATGGCTACACCTTC.